The 27 T cell receptor beta chains reported below all come from one sample, sequenced in a study of cytomegalovirus exposure and HLA in healthy donors. Vbeta (60) and Jbeta (13) primers were used in the PCR. TCRdb's copy holds only in-frame clones and misses some; the assay was immunoSEQ multiplex PCR. The sample lists approximately 190,000 clones, 75% to 90% occurring once. The material sequenced was PBMCs. Receptors originate from a man aged 40-49 years in good health and CMV-seropositive.

This clone was seen once. The chain has TRBV28 and TRBJ2-3; D possibly corresponds to TRBD1 (6 bases). CDR1 MDHEN and CDR2 SYDVKM come from the germline V gene. Trimming shortened V by 1 base and J by 0 bases, and 8 bases separated the two germline ends. The CDR3 totals 15 residues. The CDR3 loop is CASSLSDSSTDTQYF. DNA of the CDR3: TGTGCCAGCAGTTTATCGGACAGTAGCACAGATACGCAGTATTTT.

This chain connects TRBV25-1 to TRBJ1-1; D may be TRBD1 (5 bases). The CDR3 sequence is 13 residues long. From germline, CDR1 is MGHDK and CDR2 SYGVNS. The V end lost 6 bases, the J end lost 6 bases, and 14 bases lay between the germline ends. CDR3 DNA: TGTGCCAGCAGAGGGGTCGGGCTCGCTGAAGCTTTCTTT. Amino acids: CASRGVGLAEAFF.

The CDR3 protein is CASSFVGSYGYTF. CDR3 coding DNA: TGTGCCAGCAGTTTTGTGGGGAGCTATGGCTACACCTTC. The gene calls are TRBV27 and TRBJ1-2; D gene uncertain. The length of the CDR3 is 13 residues. With 3 bases removed from V and 4 bases from J, the gap between germline ends came to 9 bases. The germline gives CDR1 MNHEY, CDR2 SMNVEV (reference sequence).

The gene calls are TRBV28 and TRBJ2-7; tentatively, D is TRBD2 (7 bases). The CDR3 consists of 15 residues. Germline assignment: CDR1 MDHEN and CDR2 SYDVKM. V lost 2 bases to trimming and J lost 5 bases, with 16 bases between them. CDR3 in amino acids: CASSLAQGTSDEQYF. Here the CDR3 DNA reads TGTGCCAGCAGTTTAGCACAGGGCACTAGCGACGAGCAGTACTTC.

The chain carries TRBV7-2 and TRBJ1-1; D is unresolved. The CDR3 is made up of 12 amino acids. V lost 2 bases and J lost 2, with 3 bases in between. Looked up from germline, CDR1 is SGHTA and CDR2 is FQGNSA. The CDR3: CASSLSNTEAFF. In DNA form, the CDR3 reads TGTGCCAGCAGCTTATCTAACACTGAAGCTTTCTTT.

The rearrangement joins TRBV13 to TRBJ2-7; 13 bases match TRBD2. V shed 1 base, J shed 5 bases, and the junction held 2 bases outside the gene matches. Germline assignment: CDR1 PRHDT and CDR2 FYEKMQ (reference sequence). CDR3 length equals 15 residues. CDR3 protein: CASSLAGTSGNEQYF. CDR3 coding DNA: TGTGCCAGCAGCTTAGCCGGGACTAGCGGGAACGAGCAGTACTTC.

The V gene is TRBV19, the J gene TRBJ1-3, with 7 bases identical to TRBD1. Germline lookup yields CDR1 LNHDA and CDR2 SQIVND (reference sequence). The CDR3 is 14 residues long. The junction had 7 bases not matched to a gene; V was cut back by 3 bases and J by 8 bases. The CDR3 nucleotides are TGTGCCAGTAGTATGAGGGGGCGAATAGACACCATATATTTT. Protein sequence: CASSMRGRIDTIYF.

This clone was observed a handful of times. The J gene is TRBJ1-5, the V gene TRBV19; tentatively, D is TRBD1 (5 bases). The CDR3 covers 14 residues. Between the trimmed V and J ends, which lost 4 bases and 1 base, there was a span of 8 bases. From germline, CDR1 is LNHDA and CDR2 SQIVND (reference sequence). CDR3 sequence: CASSTYRSNQPQHF. CDR3 nucleotides: TGTGCCAGTAGTACCTACAGGAGCAATCAGCCCCAGCATTTT.

The chain employs TRBV6-5 and TRBJ2-7; D is possibly TRBD2 (6 bases). The germline V and J ends were trimmed by 6 bases and 2 bases, with 17 bases remaining between them. The germline CDR1 and CDR2 sequences are MNHEY and SVGAGI. This CDR3 has 15 residues. CDR3 loop: CASSRPSVGTYEQYF. The CDR3 coding sequence is TGTGCCAGCAGCCGACCTAGCGTAGGTACCTACGAGCAGTACTTC.

There are a few counts of this clone. The CDR3 is CASISPDRGTDEQYF. The DNA for the CDR3 is TGTGCCAGCATTTCCCCGGACAGGGGGACCGACGAGCAGTACTTC. The V gene is TRBV2, the J gene TRBJ2-7, with TRBD1 identical over 10 bases. CDR3 length: 15 amino acids. CDR1 is SNHLY and CDR2 is FYNNEI in the germline V gene. V lost 7 bases to trimming and J lost 5 bases; unmatched junction nucleotides: 11.

The rearrangement uses TRBV4-3 and TRBJ2-6; 10 nucleotides line up with TRBD2. Unmatched junction bases numbered 9, after V lost 1 base and J lost 0 bases. Germline V gives CDR1 LGHNA, CDR2 YSLEER. The CDR3 runs to 20 residues. This CDR3 is CASSQVSAKRGGSGANVLTF. CDR3 bases: TGCGCCAGCAGCCAAGTCAGCGCCAAGCGGGGGGGCTCTGGGGCCAACGTCCTGACTTTC.

This chain links TRBV7-3 with TRBJ2-3, with 9 bases fitting TRBD1. Germline CDR1 SGHTA, CDR2 FQGTGA. V gave up 6 bases and J gave up 3 bases; unmatched junction bases: 7. The CDR3 sequence is 15 residues long. The CDR3 loop is CASSYLQGATDTQYF. The CDR3 region has the DNA TGTGCCAGCAGTTATCTACAGGGGGCAACAGATACGCAGTATTTT.

This clone was seen a few times. J is TRBJ2-2 and V is TRBV5-1; D may be TRBD1 (5 bases). CDR1 and CDR2 from the germline V gene are SGHRS and YFSETQ. Trimming pared 4 bases from V and 0 bases from J, leaving 10 bases between. The CDR3 consists of 15 residues. The CDR3 is CASSELTANTGELFF. DNA of the CDR3: TGCGCCAGCAGCGAACTGACAGCGAACACCGGGGAGCTGTTTTTT.

The chain employs TRBV11-2 and TRBJ2-5; TRBD2 matches 7 bases. The DNA matches TRBJ2-7 better at its end, which makes the J call doubtful. The germline V gene encodes CDR1 SGHAT and CDR2 FQNNGV. CDR3 length equals 14 residues. The CDR3 loop reads CASSLLRGGYEQYF. The CDR3 DNA reads TGTGCCAGCAGCCTCCTGCGCGGGGGTTACGAGCAGTACTTC.

The V and J genes are TRBV13 and TRBJ2-3; 16 bases are a match to TRBD2. V shed 4 bases and J 2 bases; nucleotides not matched to a gene: 21. The CDR3 has 23 amino acids. Germline values: CDR1 PRHDT, CDR2 FYEKMQ (reference sequence). The CDR3 DNA sequence: TGTGCCAGCAGCTCAACCACAACCCCGGGACTAGCGGGGGGGCAGGGCGACACAGATACGCAGTATTTT. It specifies CASSSTTTPGLAGGQGDTDTQYF.

The chain joins TRBV25-1 to TRBJ2-1; weak D call: TRBD1 (6 bases). Germline V gene sequence: CDR1 MGHDK, CDR2 SYGVNS. Trimming removed 7 bases from V and 4 bases from J, with 17 bases in between. The CDR3 runs 15 residues. CDR3: CASTSVTGSYNEQFF. For the CDR3, the DNA is TGTGCCAGCACCTCAGTGACAGGATCTTACAATGAGCAGTTCTTC.

The chain is built from TRBV7-6 and TRBJ2-5; 10 nucleotides align to TRBD2. The tail of the sequence fits TRBJ2-7 better, so the J call may be wrong. Germline V gene lookup returns CDR1 SGHVS and CDR2 FNYEAQ. This CDR3 spans 15 amino acids. CDR3 protein: CASSSSSGGTYEQYF. The CDR3 coding sequence is TGTGCCAGCAGCTCCTCTAGCGGGGGAACCTACGAGCAGTACTTC.

Concerning this clone: One end of the junction fails to match germline, which may point to a read error. V is TRBV7-8 and J is TRBJ2-7; TRBD2 agrees at 7 bases. CDR1 is SGHVS, CDR2 FQNEAQ, per germline. The CDR3 runs to 15 residues. CDR3 sequence reads: CASSLVSGGSSEQYF. CDR3 nucleotides: TGTGCCAGCAGCTTAGTATCGGGGGGATCCTCCGAGCAGTACTTC.

This chain links TRBV10-3 with TRBJ1-5; 8 bases map to TRBD1. The CDR3 loop spans 15 amino acids. V gave up 0 bases and J gave up 2 bases; unmatched junction bases: 0. The germline gives CDR1 ENHRY, CDR2 SYGVKD. CDR3 loop: CAISESDRGNQPQHF. The CDR3 bases are TGTGCCATCAGTGAGTCGGACAGGGGCAATCAGCCCCAGCATTTT.

The chain has TRBV4-3 and TRBJ1-2, with D maybe TRBD1 (6 bases). Germline lookup yields CDR1 LGHNA and CDR2 YSLEER. V lost 1 base and J lost 1, with 13 bases in between. The CDR3 spans 16 residues. The DNA of the CDR3 is TGCGCCAGCAGCCAAGTGGGGGGGCAGGGTAACTATGGCTACACCTTC. This sequence encodes CASSQVGGQGNYGYTF.

This sequence joins TRBV19 and TRBJ2-5; TRBD1 aligns across 10 bases. The V segment lost 6 bases and the J segment 4 bases; nucleotides outside the gene matches: 2. CDR1 and CDR2 from the germline V gene are LNHDA and SQIVND (reference sequence). The CDR3 sequence is 13 residues long. DNA of the CDR3: TGTGCCAGTAGACGGACAGGGGGAGAGACCCAGTACTTC. Translating it yields CASRRTGGETQYF.

The sample holds a few counts of this clone. The chain employs TRBV6-1 and TRBJ2-7, with TRBD1 matching over 8 bases. Germline V gives CDR1 MNHNS, CDR2 SASEGT. This CDR3 spans 12 amino acids. Germline trimming cut 10 bases from V and 5 bases from J; bases unmatched to any gene: 7. CDR3 region: CATGQGTDEQYF. The CDR3 nucleotides are TGTGCCACAGGACAGGGTACCGACGAGCAGTACTTC.

The V call is TRBV12-5, the J call TRBJ2-5; D is ambiguous. V was trimmed by 5 bases and J by 4 bases, leaving 8 bases between them. CDR3 length: 12 amino acids. CDR1 LGHNT and CDR2 FRNRAP come from the germline V gene. In nucleotides, the CDR3 is TGTGCTAGTGGTGAGAGAGTAGAGACCCAGTACTTC. This translates into CASGERVETQYF.

The V and J genes are TRBV5-4 and TRBJ2-1; 10 bases line up with TRBD1. From germline, CDR1 is SGHNT and CDR2 YYREEE (reference sequence). CDR3 length: 16 amino acids. The J segment lost 7 bases and the V segment lost 0 bases, leaving 7 bases of the junction unmatched. In nucleotides, the CDR3 is TGTGCCAGCAGCTTGGCCGGAGGACAGGGGGGAAATGAGCAGTTCTTC. Translation gives CASSLAGGQGGNEQFF.

The chain uses TRBV30 and TRBJ1-2, with TRBD1 matching 9 bases. Unmatched junction bases numbered 16, after V lost 6 bases and J lost 8 bases. The length of the CDR3 is 15 residues. Looked up from germline, CDR1 is GTSNPN and CDR2 is SVGIG (reference sequence). This CDR3 reads CACLRDRALIGGYTF. The CDR3, as DNA: TGTGCCTGCCTCCGGGACAGGGCTCTTATCGGGGGCTACACCTTC.

The V call is TRBV9, the J call TRBJ1-1; D possibly corresponds to TRBD1 (5 bases). CDR1 SGDLS and CDR2 YYNGEE come from the germline V gene. V lost 0 bases and J lost 0, with 9 bases in between. The CDR3 extends over 15 amino acids. CDR3 sequence (DNA): TGTGCCAGCAGCGTAGAGGGGATAATGAACACTGAAGCTTTCTTT. Translated: CASSVEGIMNTEAFF.

The chain couples TRBV25-1 to TRBJ2-1, with a weak D call TRBD2 (7 bases). Trimming pared 5 bases from V and 4 bases from J, leaving 12 bases between. Per the germline V gene, CDR1 is MGHDK and CDR2 is SYGVNS. CDR3 size: 14 residues. The CDR3, as DNA: TGTGCCAGCAGTATAGGGGGGGCATACAATGAGCAGTTCTTC. Translating gives CASSIGGAYNEQFF.